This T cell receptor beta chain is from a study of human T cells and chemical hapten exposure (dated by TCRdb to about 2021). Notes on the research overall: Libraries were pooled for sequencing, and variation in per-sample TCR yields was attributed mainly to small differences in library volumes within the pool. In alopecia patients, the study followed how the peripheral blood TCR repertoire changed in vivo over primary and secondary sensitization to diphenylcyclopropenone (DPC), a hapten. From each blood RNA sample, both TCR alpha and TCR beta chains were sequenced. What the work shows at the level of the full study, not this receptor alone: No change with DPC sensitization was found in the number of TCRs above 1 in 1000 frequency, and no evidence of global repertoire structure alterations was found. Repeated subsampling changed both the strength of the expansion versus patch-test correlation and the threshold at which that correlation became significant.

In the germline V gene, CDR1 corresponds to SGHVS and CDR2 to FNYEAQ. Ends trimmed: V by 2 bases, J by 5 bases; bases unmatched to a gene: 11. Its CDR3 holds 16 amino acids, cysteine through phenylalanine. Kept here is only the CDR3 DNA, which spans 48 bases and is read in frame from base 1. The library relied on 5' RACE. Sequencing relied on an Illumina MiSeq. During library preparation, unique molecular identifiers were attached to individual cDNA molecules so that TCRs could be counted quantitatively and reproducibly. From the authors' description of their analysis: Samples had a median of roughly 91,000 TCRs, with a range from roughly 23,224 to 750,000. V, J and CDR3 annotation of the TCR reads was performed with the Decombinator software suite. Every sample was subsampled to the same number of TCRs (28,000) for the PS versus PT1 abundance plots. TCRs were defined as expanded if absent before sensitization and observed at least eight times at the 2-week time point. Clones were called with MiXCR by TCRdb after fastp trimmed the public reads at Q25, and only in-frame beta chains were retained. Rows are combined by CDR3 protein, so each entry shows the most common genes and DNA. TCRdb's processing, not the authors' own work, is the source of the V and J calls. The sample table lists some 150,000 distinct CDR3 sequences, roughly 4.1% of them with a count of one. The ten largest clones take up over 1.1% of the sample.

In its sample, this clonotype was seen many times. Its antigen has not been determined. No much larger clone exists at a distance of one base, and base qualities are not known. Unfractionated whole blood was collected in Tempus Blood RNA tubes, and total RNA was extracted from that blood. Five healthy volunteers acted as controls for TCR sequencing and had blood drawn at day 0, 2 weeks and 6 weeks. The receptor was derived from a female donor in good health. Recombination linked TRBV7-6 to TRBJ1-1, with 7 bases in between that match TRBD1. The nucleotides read TGTGCCAGCAGCTTAAACATGTTAGGGGGCTGGACTGAAGCTTTCTTT. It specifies CASSLNMLGGWTEAFF. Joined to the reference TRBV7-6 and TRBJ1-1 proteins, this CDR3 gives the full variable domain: GAGVSQSPRYKVTKRGQDVALRCDPISGHVSLYWYRQALGQGPEFLTYFNYEAQQDKSGLPNDRFSAERPEGSISTLTIQRTEQRDSAMYRCASSLNMLGGWTEAFFGQGTRLTVV.